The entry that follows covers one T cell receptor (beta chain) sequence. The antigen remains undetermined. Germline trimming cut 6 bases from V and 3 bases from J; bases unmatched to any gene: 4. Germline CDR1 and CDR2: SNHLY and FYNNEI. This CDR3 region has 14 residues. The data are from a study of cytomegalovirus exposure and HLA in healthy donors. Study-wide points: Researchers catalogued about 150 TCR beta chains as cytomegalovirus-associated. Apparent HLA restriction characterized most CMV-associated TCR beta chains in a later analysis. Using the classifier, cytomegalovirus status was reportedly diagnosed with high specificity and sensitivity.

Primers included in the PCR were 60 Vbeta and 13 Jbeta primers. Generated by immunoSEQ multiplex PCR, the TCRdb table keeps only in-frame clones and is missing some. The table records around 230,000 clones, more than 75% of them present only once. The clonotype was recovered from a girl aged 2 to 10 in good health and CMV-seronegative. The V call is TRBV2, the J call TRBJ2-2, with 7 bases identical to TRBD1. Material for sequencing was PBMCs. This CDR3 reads CASRTQGYTGELFF. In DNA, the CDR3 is TGTGCCAGCAGGACACAGGGGTACACCGGGGAGCTGTTTTTT.